The present T cell receptor beta chain was sequenced within a study of OX40 agonist ivuxolimab in advanced cancers. Study-wide context: Those enrolled were approximately 83% male, with a mean age of around 57 years and ages from 23 to 79.

Generated by immunoSEQ multiplex PCR, the TCRdb table keeps only in-frame clones and is missing some. The repertoire includes around 59,000 clones, roughly 86% of them detected once, and approximately 1% sits in the top ten. The input for sequencing was CD4+ or CD8+ T cells sorted from blood, taken in a trial of the OX40 agonist ivuxolimab. This TCR came from an adult with an advanced solid tumor such as melanoma, head and neck, liver or kidney cancer.

This chain's CDR3 is CASTRGRGNGYTF. CDR3 coding DNA: TGTGCCAGCACCAGGGGGCGAGGTAACGGCTACACCTTC. This chain uses TRBV6-5 with TRBJ1-2; 8 bases line up with TRBD1. Per the germline V gene, CDR1 is MNHEY and CDR2 is SVGAGI. With 7 bases clipped from V and 8 bases from J, the junction kept 9 bases outside the gene matches. The CDR3 totals 13 residues.